This T cell receptor (beta chain) stems from a study of Ad26.COV2.S vaccination and SARS-CoV-2 variants (dated by TCRdb to 2020 to 2022). With respect to the entire study: TCRbeta repertoire sequencing was used to assess the specificity and breadth of SARS-CoV-2-reactive T cell receptors after Ad26.COV2.S vaccination. A total of 32 samples were included in the TCR-sequenced set, comprising about 20 Ad26.COV2.S vaccine recipients, 5 placebo recipients and 8 SARS-CoV-2 convalescent individuals. The full study reports these points: Substantial breadth of spike-specific CD8+ and CD4+ T cell responses was reported after vaccination. Ad26.COV2.S recipients had higher spike-specific TCR breadth than placebo recipients (P = 0.0014). It was noted by the authors that total T cell responses may have been underestimated by the TCR breadth and depth analyses. Non-spike TCR breadth was comparable between vaccine and placebo recipients, consistent with the vaccine containing only spike.

The immunoSEQ Assay was the method used to sequence TCRbeta CDR3 regions. After extraction, genomic DNA underwent amplification by bias-controlled multiplex PCR, followed by high-throughput sequencing. Per the authors' processing: To quantify the absolute abundance of each unique TCRbeta CDR3 region, sequences were collapsed and filtered. Usable DNA was measured by amplifying reference genes present in all nucleated cells, and TCRbeta template counts were normalized to that usable DNA to estimate T cell fraction. Repertoire TCRs were annotated as SARS-CoV-2-specific by exact matching of V gene, CDR3 amino acid sequence and J gene to a known reactive TCR set. The reference SARS-CoV-2 TCR set came from MIRA and was filtered for enrichment in COVID-19-positive ImmuneCODE repertoires, removing public or cross-reactive TCRs. Based on the MIRA antigens, annotated TCRs were further analysed at the level of specific ORF or position within ORF. Depth was the summed frequency of annotated unique rearrangements, while breadth was defined as annotated unique rearrangements over total unique productive rearrangements. Two-sided Wilcoxon rank-sum tests were applied when comparing TCR breadth between groups. TCRdb carries this immuneACCESS record with in-frame sequences only. Its versions omit some clonotypes, under half of them owing to an unresolved V gene in the studies checked, with the rest unexplained. V and J calls and clone size are those listed in that table; D and trimming were worked out from the DNA. Across this sample there are approximately 140,000 clones, with around 86% seen only once. The top ten clonotypes cover more than 4.5% of the sample.

In light of the paper, this sample's time point label describes: individuals recovered from natural SARS-CoV-2 infection. Of note for this clone: Its target antigen remains unknown. Base qualities were left out, and no much larger clone turns up one base away.

The germline V and J ends show losses of 3 bases and 4 bases respectively, and no gene match explains 4 bases of the junction. Spanning cysteine to phenylalanine, the CDR3 consists of 14 amino acids. The only DNA kept is the CDR3, 42 bases in frame from the first base. CDR1 and CDR2, looked up from the germline V gene (reference sequence), are SGHNT and YYREEE. The clonotype was recovered from a human donor who had recovered from COVID-19. The sequence links TRBV5-4 to TRBJ2-7, with 10 bases matching TRBD1. Here the sequenced sample was peripheral blood, taken after recovery from COVID-19. The CDR3 protein sequence reads: CASSWGTGEYEQYF. The bases are TGTGCCAGCAGCTGGGGGACAGGGGAGTACGAGCAGTACTTC.